The 5 T cell receptor beta chains given below trace back to one sample, sequenced in a study of CD8 T cells in Susac syndrome. Random hexamers were used to reverse transcribe the RNA input (0.5 to 1 ug). TCRdb reprocessed the immunoSEQ multiplex PCR reads via MiXCR and lists one record per CDR3 protein. The sample shows 130,000 or so distinct CDR3 sequences, roughly 80% of them seen only once. The sequenced sample was CD8+ T cells from PBMCs. The receptors were gathered from a human donor with multiple sclerosis.

V gene TRBV28 combines with J gene TRBJ2-1, with 8 bases that match TRBD2. With 8 bases clipped from V and 6 bases from J, the junction kept 9 bases outside the gene matches. The CDR3 contains 14 residues. CDR1 is MDHEN and CDR2 is SYDVKM in the germline V gene. The CDR3 sequence is CASASAGGLNEQFF. The CDR3 DNA is TGTGCCAGCGCGTCTGCGGGGGGCCTCAATGAGCAGTTCTTC.

V and J are TRBV2 and TRBJ2-7, with a tentative D call TRBD2 (5 bases). There are 15 residues in the CDR3. From germline, CDR1 is SNHLY and CDR2 FYNNEI. V shed 0 bases and J shed 7 bases, with 16 bases lying between them. Here the CDR3 DNA reads TGTGCCAGCAGTGAAGCGGTGGACCCTTCGGGAGAGCAGTACGTC. This gives the protein CASSEAVDPSGEQYV.

V and J are TRBV24-1 and TRBJ2-1, with 11 positions matching TRBD2. Germline V gene lookup returns CDR1 KGHDR and CDR2 SFDVKD. V dropped 4 bases and J dropped 4; count of bases not matched to a gene: 5. The CDR3 extends over 16 amino acids. The CDR3 DNA reads TGTGCCACCAGTGAGCAGGGACTAGCGGTTTACAATGAGCAGTTCTTC. Its protein product is CATSEQGLAVYNEQFF.

V usage is TRBV29-1 and J usage is TRBJ1-1; possibly TRBD1 for D (5 bases). Germline V gene lookup returns CDR1 SQVTM and CDR2 ANQGSEA. This CDR3 contains 11 residues. The CDR3 region is CGAEQDLEAFF. The CDR3 nucleotides are TGCGGCGCTGAACAGGACCTAGAAGCTTTCTTT.

This clonotype came up a few times. The genes are TRBV7-6 and TRBJ2-7, with D possibly matching TRBD1 (6 bases). Germline CDR1 and CDR2: SGHVS and FNYEAQ. The CDR3 is 14 amino acids. The V end lost 5 bases, the J end lost 2 bases, and 13 bases lay between the germline ends. Here the CDR3 DNA reads TGTGCCAGCAGCCCGACAGGATACACCTACGAGCAGTACTTC. Its translation: CASSPTGYTYEQYF. Full variable domain (remainder filled in from reference TRBV7-6 and TRBJ2-7): GAGVSQSPRYKVTKRGQDVALRCDPISGHVSLYWYRQALGQGPEFLTYFNYEAQQDKSGLPNDRFSAERPEGSISTLTIQRTEQRDSAMYRCASSPTGYTYEQYFGPGTRLTVT.